This T cell receptor (beta chain) was documented in a study of human T cells and chemical hapten exposure. Overall study: Sensitizing treatment utilized 2% DPC over an approximately 2 cm by approximately 2 cm portion of upper inner arm skin. Findings and limits, study-wide: Sensitizing with DPC caused no change in TCRs above 1 in 1000 frequency.

This clonotype has a count of ten or more. Its antigen remains unknown. Compared with germline, one end of the junction differs, possibly owing to a read error. Individual cDNA molecules had unique molecular identifiers attached to them by the library. TCRdb fed the RACE reads into MiXCR, producing one record per CDR3 protein. The sample has roughly 94,000 distinct CDR3 sequences; about 9.3% are singletons. Noted time point: patch test 2, 6 weeks after DPC sensitization. The treatment is: therapeutic diphenylcyclopropenone sensitization with weekly scalp DPC. Patients had alopecia, were aged 18 to 70, and were not pregnant. CDR3 size: 15 residues. The V gene's germline CDR1 is DFQATT and CDR2 SNEGSKA (reference sequence).

V and J are TRBV20-1 and TRBJ1-5; TRBD1 aligns across 7 bases. The sample in question was whole blood, obtained in connection with sensitization to the hapten diphenylcyclopropenone (DPC). The sequence was collected from a woman between 35 and 50 years old with alopecia areata. Some clones in this sample may be carry-over from other donors' samples. CDR3 sequence: CSAGEGGTEVEPQHF. CDR3 coding DNA: TGCAGTGCTGGAGAGGGGGGGACAGAGGTTGAGCCCCAGCATTTT.